The rows below give T cell receptor beta chains drawn from one sample of a study of PD-1 blockade in classical Hodgkin lymphoma. Only in-frame clones appear in the TCRdb table, and some are missing; sequencing was by immunoSEQ multiplex PCR. This sample has about 30,000 clones, with around 86% found just once. The starting material was CD4+ T cells from blood, obtained before the fourth cycle of nivolumab. These receptors came from a human donor with classical Hodgkin lymphoma. CDR3s include the opening cysteine and the closing phenylalanine or tryptophan. A D gene is named only where the DNA matches it firmly. The size entry is marked missing in some rows and otherwise reads once, few, many or a size class.

J: TRBJ1-4; D: -; V: TRBV2; size: -; DNA: TGTGCCAGCAGTGAGAAAAGGCGCGAAAAACTGTTTTTT; CDR3: CASSEKRREKLFF
J: TRBJ2-5; D: -; V: TRBV7-9; size: -; DNA: TGTGCCAGCAGCCCAACTAGCAAGCCAGAGACCCAGTACTTC; CDR3: CASSPTSKPETQYF
J: TRBJ2-2; D: -; V: TRBV6-1; size: -; DNA: TGTGCCGGCTTCGATTCGAACACCGGGGAGCTGTTTTTT; CDR3: CAGFDSNTGELFF
J: TRBJ2-1; D: TRBD2; V: TRBV27; size: -; DNA: TGTGCCAGCAGTTTCCAACTAGCGGGAGCCTACAATGAGCAGTTCTTC; CDR3: CASSFQLAGAYNEQFF
J: TRBJ2-7; D: -; V: TRBV6-5; size: -; DNA: TGTGCCAGCAGTTATATGTCATTCTCCTACGAGCAGTACTTC; CDR3: CASSYMSFSYEQYF
J: TRBJ2-7; D: TRBD2; V: TRBV27; size: -; DNA: TGTGCCAGCAGTAGGGGGCTAGCGGGAGGGCCTGGCGAGCAGTACTTC; CDR3: CASSRGLAGGPGEQYF
J: TRBJ2-5; D: -; V: TRBV28; size: -; DNA: TGTGCCAGCAGTTTCCGTTCGGCAGCGGGCGGAGAGACCCAGTACTTC; CDR3: CASSFRSAAGGETQYF
J: TRBJ2-6; D: -; V: TRBV28; size: -; DNA: TGTGCCAGCCAGGACAGCTACTCTGGGGCCAACGTCCTGACTTTC; CDR3: CASQDSYSGANVLTF
J: TRBJ2-7; D: -; V: TRBV28; size: -; DNA: TGTGCCATCCTAAGGACAAACGGCTGGGAGCAGTACTTC; CDR3: CAILRTNGWEQYF
J: TRBJ2-7; D: TRBD1; V: TRBV28; size: -; DNA: TGTGCCAGCAGAACCCCCTCGGGGACAGGGGGCGTCGAGCAGTACTTC; CDR3: CASRTPSGTGGVEQYF
J: TRBJ2-3; D: TRBD1; V: TRBV5-3; size: -; DNA: TGTGCCAGAAGCCCCCCTGACAGGGGGCGCCCCACAGATACGCAGTATTTT; CDR3: CARSPPDRGRPTDTQYF
J: TRBJ2-1; D: TRBD2; V: TRBV5-4; size: -; DNA: TGTGCCAGCAGCTCACAGACTAGCGGGGGCTATGAGCAGTTCTTC; CDR3: CASSSQTSGGYEQFF
J: TRBJ2-2; D: -; V: TRBV28; size: -; DNA: TGTGCCAGCGGTCACGCGAACACCGGGGAGCTGTTTTTT; CDR3: CASGHANTGELFF
J: TRBJ2-1; D: TRBD1; V: TRBV11-1; size: -; DNA: TGTGCCAGCAGCGGGACAGTTTACAATGAGCAGTTCTTC; CDR3: CASSGTVYNEQFF
J: TRBJ2-1; D: TRBD2; V: TRBV7-9; size: -; DNA: TGTGCCAGCAGCTTAGGGTTGGGCTACGGGACTACGGGCTACAATGAGCAGTTCTTC; CDR3: CASSLGLGYGTTGYNEQFF
J: TRBJ1-1; D: -; V: TRBV10-3; size: few; DNA: TGTGCCATCAGTCCCCAGGGAAACACTGAAGCTTTCTTT; CDR3: CAISPQGNTEAFF
J: TRBJ2-7; D: -; V: TRBV2; size: -; DNA: TGTGCCAGCAAACTAGGTCTAGGACCCTCCGAGCAGTACTTC; CDR3: CASKLGLGPSEQYF
J: TRBJ2-7; D: -; V: TRBV21-1; size: -; DNA: TGTGCCAGCAGCAAATTACTAGCGGCACCTTACGAGCAGTACTTC; CDR3: CASSKLLAAPYEQYF
J: TRBJ2-3; D: -; V: TRBV30; size: -; DNA: TGTGCCTGGAACCCCCGACTCGTCACAGATACGCAGTATTTT; CDR3: CAWNPRLVTDTQYF
J: TRBJ2-7; D: TRBD1; V: TRBV18; size: -; DNA: TGTGCCAGCTCACTCCCGGGACAGGGGTGGTACGAGCAGTACTTC; CDR3: CASSLPGQGWYEQYF
J: TRBJ1-5; D: -; V: TRBV28; size: once; DNA: TGTGCCAGCAGTTTAGACGTTCAACCCCAGCATTTT; CDR3: CASSLDVQPQHF
J: TRBJ2-7; D: -; V: TRBV30; size: -; DNA: TGTGCCTGGAGAGACAGGGGAGGGAACGAGCAGTACTTC; CDR3: CAWRDRGGNEQYF
J: TRBJ2-2; D: TRBD1; V: TRBV6-4; size: -; DNA: TGTGCCAGCAGTAAACAGGGGTCCGGGGAGCTGTTTTTT; CDR3: CASSKQGSGELFF
J: TRBJ2-7; D: -; V: TRBV7-9; size: -; DNA: TGTGCCAGCACCCTGGGGGGCATCCACGAGCAGTACTTC; CDR3: CASTLGGIHEQYF
J: TRBJ2-3; D: -; V: TRBV27; size: -; DNA: TGTGCCAGCAGTTTCCCAGATACGCAGTATTTT; CDR3: CASSFPDTQYF
J: TRBJ1-6; D: -; V: TRBV11-2; size: -; DNA: TGTGCCAGCAGCCAAGGCGTTGGGGCGGGGTTTTTTCCCCTCCACTTT; CDR3: CASSQGVGAGFFPLHF
J: TRBJ2-5; D: TRBD1; V: TRBV5-1; size: -; DNA: TGCGCCAGCAGCTTCCTCCGGGACAGGGAGACCCAGTACTTC; CDR3: CASSFLRDRETQYF
J: TRBJ1-2; D: -; V: TRBV6-5; size: -; DNA: TGTGCCAGCAGTTCCAACCCAGGGGCTCACTATGGCTACACCTTC; CDR3: CASSSNPGAHYGYTF
J: TRBJ2-4; D: TRBD2; V: TRBV4-1; size: -; DNA: TGCGCCAGCAGCCTCGGGGGGGTCGGAAACATTCAGTACTTC; CDR3: CASSLGGVGNIQYF
J: TRBJ2-2; D: -; V: TRBV5-1; size: -; DNA: TGCGCCAGCAAGGAGAGGTCGAACACCGGGGAGCTGTTTTTT; CDR3: CASKERSNTGELFF
J: TRBJ1-1; D: -; V: TRBV10-3; size: -; DNA: TGTGCCATCAGTGGAAAGACAGGCATGAACACTGAAGCTTTCTTT; CDR3: CAISGKTGMNTEAFF
J: TRBJ2-1; D: TRBD2; V: TRBV7-2; size: -; DNA: TGTGCCAGCAGCTTCCCAGCGGAGGGACTAAGCTCCTACAATGAGCAGTTCTTC; CDR3: CASSFPAEGLSSYNEQFF
J: TRBJ2-7; D: TRBD2; V: TRBV18; size: -; DNA: TGTGCCAGCTCACCTAGCGGGAGTGACGAGCAGTACTTC; CDR3: CASSPSGSDEQYF
J: TRBJ2-3; D: -; V: TRBV5-1; size: -; DNA: TGCGCCAGCAGCTTGGACTGGGGGAATACGCAGTATTTT; CDR3: CASSLDWGNTQYF
J: TRBJ2-2; D: -; V: TRBV9; size: -; DNA: TGTGCCAGCAGCGTTCGGGGAGCCACCGGGGAGCTGTTTTTT; CDR3: CASSVRGATGELFF
J: TRBJ2-2; D: TRBD2; V: TRBV7-6; size: -; DNA: TGTGCCAGCAGACGTGGGGGGGGTGGAAACACCGGGGAGCTGTTTTTT; CDR3: CASRRGGGGNTGELFF
J: TRBJ1-6; D: -; V: TRBV5-4; size: -; DNA: TGTGCCAGCAGCTTCGCACTCTCACCCCTCCACTTT; CDR3: CASSFALSPLHF
J: TRBJ1-5; D: TRBD1; V: TRBV6-1; size: few; DNA: TGTGCCAGCAGAGACAGGGGGCTAATTCAGCCCCAGCATTTT; CDR3: CASRDRGLIQPQHF
J: TRBJ2-5; D: -; V: TRBV18; size: -; DNA: TGTGCCAGCTCACCAAGGGTTGGGGAGACCCAGTACTTC; CDR3: CASSPRVGETQYF
J: TRBJ2-1; D: TRBD2; V: TRBV15; size: -; DNA: TGTGCCACCAGCAGAGATTATGGGGTGCTAGCGGGGAATGAGCAGTTCTTC; CDR3: CATSRDYGVLAGNEQFF
J: TRBJ1-1; D: -; V: TRBV28; size: few; DNA: TGTGCCAGCAGTTTGCTGTCACGGGGCGACCCTGAAGCTTTCTTT; CDR3: CASSLLSRGDPEAFF
J: TRBJ2-3; D: -; V: TRBV7-2; size: -; DNA: TGTGCCAGCAGCTTAGAAGGTGCCTCGTTATATACGCAGTATTTT; CDR3: CASSLEGASLYTQYF
J: TRBJ1-2; D: -; V: TRBV9; size: -; DNA: TGTGCCAGCAGCGTGGGGTCCCAGGGTCACTATGGCTACACCTTC; CDR3: CASSVGSQGHYGYTF